One sample yielded the 20 T cell receptor beta chains listed below, sequenced in a study of neurological immune-mediated disorders. TCRdb processed the 5' RACE reads anew with MiXCR; each CDR3 protein has one entry. The table includes around 20,000 distinct CDR3 sequences, more than 10% detected once. Sequencing was performed on PBMCs. The source is a woman aged 55-69 years with HTLV-1-associated myelopathy (HAM/TSP).

The V call is TRBV6-6, the J call TRBJ1-2; the D gene is possibly TRBD1 (5 bases). CDR1 and CDR2 (germline): MNHNY, SVGAGI (reference sequence). Deletions cut 5 bases from V and 5 bases from J, with 18 bases between. The CDR3 extends over 15 amino acids. CDR3 in DNA: TGTGCCAGCAGTCTGGGGGACCCCCTTTTTTATGGCTACACCTTC. Its protein is CASSLGDPLFYGYTF.

In this sample, this clonotype turned up once. The rearrangement uses TRBV18 and TRBJ2-3; weak D call: TRBD1 (5 bases). CDR3 length: 15 residues. CDR1 is KGHSH and CDR2 is LQKENI in the germline V gene. With 1 base removed from V and 0 bases from J, the gap between germline ends came to 8 bases. CDR3: CASSPLQESTDTQYF. CDR3 DNA: TGTGCCAGCTCACCACTACAGGAGAGCACAGATACGCAGTATTTT.

This clonotype was recorded a few times. The chain couples TRBV4-2 to TRBJ2-5; no reliable D call. The V end was cut by 1 base, the J end by 3 bases, with 15 bases between. Germline loops: CDR1 LGHNA, CDR2 YNFKEQ. The CDR3 is 16 residues long. The CDR3 spells CASSQGLAEWKETQYF. In nucleotides, the CDR3 is TGTGCCAGCAGCCAAGGACTCGCGGAGTGGAAAGAGACCCAGTACTTC.

The chain employs TRBV5-6 and TRBJ2-3, with D perhaps matching TRBD1 or TRBD2 (6 bases each). The germline V gene has CDR1 SGHDT and CDR2 YYEEEE. This CDR3 is built from 15 residues. V was shortened by 4 bases and J by 4 bases, with 16 bases between the two germline ends. DNA of the CDR3: TGTGCCAGCAGCCTAAGCGGAGGGGGATCAGATACGCAGTATTTT. It is translated as CASSLSGGGSDTQYF.

The gene calls are TRBV20-1 and TRBJ1-2; D possibly corresponds to TRBD1 (5 bases). V was cut by 5 bases and J by 2 bases, with 18 bases left in between. Germline V gene lookup returns CDR1 DFQATT and CDR2 SNEGSKA (reference sequence). The CDR3 has 15 residues. DNA of the CDR3: TGCAGTGCTCCTCCGTTTGGAGGGACCAACTATGGCTACACCTTC. Its protein product is CSAPPFGGTNYGYTF.

The chain couples TRBV20-1 to TRBJ2-7; D could derive from TRBD1 or TRBD2 (5 bases each). Per germline, CDR1 DFQATT and CDR2 SNEGSKA (reference sequence). This CDR3 region has 11 residues. Between the trimmed V and J ends, which lost 6 bases and 4 bases, there was a span of 10 bases. CDR3 residues: CSARWGYEQYF. The CDR3 DNA follows: TGCAGTGCCCGGTGGGGGTACGAGCAGTACTTC.

By frequency in the sample, this clonotype is medium-sized. The chain carries TRBV7-8 and TRBJ2-1; 9 bases match TRBD2. Trimming at V came to 2 bases and at J to 3 bases, leaving 5 bases not matched to a gene. CDR3 length: 16 residues. Germline loops: CDR1 SGHVS, CDR2 FQNEAQ. The CDR3 sequence is CASSLRWTSDYNEQFF. The CDR3 DNA sequence: TGTGCCAGCAGCTTAAGGTGGACTAGCGACTACAATGAGCAGTTCTTC.

This clonotype was counted at least ten times. The chain recombines TRBV9 with TRBJ2-2, with D possibly being TRBD2 (5 bases). V dropped 3 bases and J dropped 4 bases, with 13 bases sitting between them. Germline CDR1 reads SGDLS; CDR2 reads YYNGEE. CDR3 length: 15 residues. CDR3 coding DNA: TGTGCCAGCAGCGCTAGCAGCGGCCCCACCGGGGAGCTGTTTTTT. It is translated as CASSASSGPTGELFF.

This clonotype was counted at least ten times. This rearrangement joins TRBV27 to TRBJ2-1; TRBD2 agrees at 15 bases. The CDR3 length is 20 residues. With V trimmed by 5 bases and J by 1 base, 12 bases remained unmatched. In germline, CDR1 is MNHEY, CDR2 SMNVEV (reference sequence). The CDR3 region is CASSPSRTSGRAVSYNEQFF. The CDR3, as DNA: TGTGCCAGCAGTCCGAGCCGGACTAGCGGGAGGGCCGTATCCTACAATGAGCAGTTCTTC.

On this clonotype: It is unclear where the CDR3 begins or ends on the DNA, so no DNA is shown, and the CDR3 is as TCRdb lists it. V usage is TRBV7-2 and J usage is TRBJ1-3. The length of the CDR3 is 22 amino acids, counting both ends. Germline CDR1 reads SGHTA; CDR2 reads FQGNSA. The CDR3 region is CASSFYICSARDQSGSGNTIYF.

The V call is TRBV5-1, the J call TRBJ2-3, with 7 bases matching TRBD1. Germline-derived CDR1 and CDR2 are SGHRS and YFSETQ. The CDR3 length is 15 residues. J gave up 3 bases and V 5 bases, and 9 bases lay outside the gene matches. In nucleotides, the CDR3 is TGCGCCAGCAGGTTACAGGGGATGGGGACAGATACGCAGTATTTT. Translating it yields CASRLQGMGTDTQYF. The complete variable domain, with remaining parts taken from reference TRBV5-1 and TRBJ2-3, reads KAGVTQTPRYLIKTRGQQVTLSCSPISGHRSVSWYQQTPGQGLQFLFEYFSETQRNKGNFPGRFSGRQFSNSRSEMNVSTLELGDSALYLCASRLQGMGTDTQYFGPGTRLTVL.

This clonotype was counted a few times. The CDR3 DNA sequence: TGTGCGGCCCTCCGGGACAGGGAATTTGAAGCTTTCTTT. It encodes CAALRDREFEAFF. The V call is TRBV7-9, the J call TRBJ1-1; 9 nucleotides agree with TRBD1. Germline values: CDR1 SEHNR, CDR2 FQNEAQ (reference sequence). The CDR3 spans 13 residues.

This clonotype was detected ten times or more. The gene calls are TRBV5-1 and TRBJ2-3, with no clear D. Germline CDR1 SGHRS, CDR2 YFSETQ. This CDR3 is built from 14 residues. The V end was cut by 3 bases, the J end by 1 base, with 9 bases between. CDR3 DNA sequence: TGCGCCAGCAGCTCTCTTAGAGGCACAGATACGCAGTATTTT. Translation gives CASSSLRGTDTQYF.

There are many counts of this clonotype. The chain recombines TRBV30 with TRBJ1-6, with no clear D. CDR1 and CDR2 (germline): GTSNPN, SVGIG (reference sequence). CDR3 length equals 15 residues. Trimming removed 0 bases from V and 7 bases from J, with 13 bases in between. The CDR3 nucleotides are TGTGCCTGGAGTGTAGTGTTGGGAGCCAATTCACCCCTCCACTTT. Its translation is CAWSVVLGANSPLHF.

This clonotype was seen repeatedly, ten times or more. The chain couples TRBV20-1 to TRBJ1-5; D is uncertain. CDR1 is DFQATT and CDR2 is SNEGSKA in the germline V gene (reference sequence). Trimming removed 5 bases at V and 1 base at J, with 9 bases between. The CDR3 is made up of 13 amino acids. CDR3 sequence (DNA): TGCAGTGCTGGAGGGAGGAGCAATCAGCCCCAGCATTTT. This sequence encodes CSAGGRSNQPQHF.

The sample holds many counts of this clonotype. The chain joins TRBV12-3 or TRBV12-4 to TRBJ2-1; 9 positions match TRBD1. Trimming at V came to 4 bases and at J to 5 bases, leaving 3 bases not matched to a gene. CDR3 length equals 14 residues. CDR3 residues: CASSSGTGHNEQFF. In nucleotides, the CDR3 is TGTGCCAGCAGTTCCGGGACAGGGCACAATGAGCAGTTCTTC.

This clonotype was detected many times. This chain links TRBV7-9 with TRBJ2-7; D unresolved. The CDR3 contains 14 residues. V was cut by 2 bases and J by 3 bases, with 11 bases left in between. Germline V CDR1 and CDR2: SEHNR, FQNEAQ (reference sequence). The CDR3, as DNA: TGTGCCAGCAGCTTATCAGGACCGATCTACGAGCAGTACTTC. This encodes CASSLSGPIYEQYF.

This clonotype was picked up many times. The chain joins TRBV5-1 to TRBJ2-3; D is ambiguous. The V end was cut by 2 bases, the J end by 0 bases, with 13 bases between. In germline, CDR1 is SGHRS, CDR2 YFSETQ. The CDR3 has 16 amino acids. Written as DNA, the CDR3 is TGCGCCAGCAGCTTCGACCGCAGGTCTAGCACAGATACGCAGTATTTT. Its protein product is CASSFDRRSSTDTQYF. Filled out from reference TRBV5-1 and TRBJ2-3, the complete variable domain reads KAGVTQTPRYLIKTRGQQVTLSCSPISGHRSVSWYQQTPGQGLQFLFEYFSETQRNKGNFPGRFSGRQFSNSRSEMNVSTLELGDSALYLCASSFDRRSSTDTQYFGPGTRLTVL.

This clonotype appeared many times. The chain carries TRBV10-3 and TRBJ2-3; a possible D gene is TRBD2 (5 bases). Germline V gene lookup returns CDR1 ENHRY and CDR2 SYGVKD. Trimming cost V 4 bases and J 0 bases, with 11 bases left between them. The CDR3 consists of 15 residues. The CDR3 is CAISGTPTSTDTQYF. The CDR3 DNA is TGTGCCATCAGTGGGACTCCTACTAGCACAGATACGCAGTATTTT.

By share, this clonotype counts as medium-sized. The chain is built from TRBV5-1 and TRBJ2-7, with 8 bases lining up with TRBD2. The CDR3 runs 13 residues. The trim removed 5 bases at V and 7 bases at J, leaving 8 bases unmatched. Germline CDR1 SGHRS, CDR2 YFSETQ. CDR3 coding DNA: TGCGCCAGCAGATCGGCGGGAGGCGGGGAGCAGTACTTC. As protein: CASRSAGGGEQYF.